This T cell receptor beta chain was identified during a study of blood T cells in healthy people across ages. Whole-study findings and limits: There was a strong correlation between TCR beta diversity and naive T cell percentage. Long-lived donors exceeded aged donors in naive CD4+ cells and diversity.

Total RNA amounts of at least 5 micrograms were extracted per sample. The germline CDR1 and CDR2 sequences are SQVTM and ANQGSEA. This CDR3 comprises 14 residues. After removal of 6 bases from V and 3 bases from J, the junction contained 11 bases not matched to a gene. Alongside a J-beta primer mix, a sample-barcoded 5' primer served in a second PCR lasting roughly 6 to 11 cycles. Researchers report that a template-switch adaptor with 12 random nucleotides tagged each cDNA molecule. TCRdb re-analysed the 5' RACE reads in MiXCR, keeping a single row per CDR3 protein. The data hold hundreds of thousands of distinct CDR3 sequences, with around three fifths observed a single time. As to this clonotype: The antigen is not known.

The specimen sequenced was blood. This TCR was recovered from a man aged 35-49 years in good health. The chain joins TRBV29-1 to TRBJ2-7, with 7 bases fitting TRBD1. The CDR3 DNA follows: TGCAGCGTCGCTCCGGGACAGAAAAACTACGAGCAGTACTTC. Translation gives CSVAPGQKNYEQYF.